The rows below give T cell receptor beta chains drawn from one sample of a study of T cell repertoires in cytomegalovirus infection. MiXCR, applied by TCRdb to the reads, yields one record per CDR3 protein. The profile shows fewer than 850,000 distinct CDR3 sequences, almost 30% of them singletons. These receptors' antigens are unknown. Here the sequenced sample was cultured CD8+ T cells from PBMCs, taken from culture after CMV antigen stimulation. The receptors here all came from a human donor in good health (CMV status not recorded). Some clones in this sample may be carry-over from other donors' samples. The CDR3 runs from the conserved cysteine through the conserved F or W. The D gene is left open where the match is weak. Where a row states a size, it is once, few, many or the class of an expanded clone; other rows omit it.

TGTGCCAGTAGTATAGGCGGATTCACTGAAGCTTTCTTT,CASSIGGFTEAFF,TRBJ1-1,.,13,TRBV19,many
TGTGCCAGCAGTGTCCCCGGGGGGGCTAGGAGAAATGAGCAGTTCTTC,CASSVPGGARRNEQFF,TRBJ2-1,TRBD2,16,TRBV25-1,few
TGTGCCAGCAGGGACGGACTGCGCAGGACTAATGAAAAACTGTTTTTT,CASRDGLRRTNEKLFF,TRBJ1-4,.,16,TRBV6-2/TRBV6-3,.
TGTGCCAGCTCACGAGCCGACAGATGGGTTCTCGATTACGGCTACACCTTC,CASSRADRWVLDYGYTF,TRBJ1-2,.,17,TRBV18,.
TGTGCCAGCAGCTCAGCGGGGGGGCCGTTTTACATTCAGTACTTC,CASSSAGGPFYIQYF,TRBJ2-4,TRBD2,15,TRBV7-3,.
TGTGCCAGCAGCCCCCGGATAGCGGGGGCCCATCTCACCGGGGAGCTGTTTTTT,CASSPRIAGAHLTGELFF,TRBJ2-2,TRBD2,18,TRBV7-2,many
TGCGCCAGCAGCTTGCTCGGGACAGGGGGCTACGAGCAGTACTTC,CASSLLGTGGYEQYF,TRBJ2-7,TRBD1,15,TRBV5-1,many
TGTGCCAGCAGTAACTATCCCTTGCGGGGGGGCACAGATACGCAGTATTTT,CASSNYPLRGGTDTQYF,TRBJ2-3,TRBD2,17,TRBV27,.
TGCGCCAGCAGCCTATCGGGACAGGGGGCTTCGGAACTGTTTTTT,CASSLSGQGASELFF,TRBJ1-4,TRBD1,15,TRBV4-1,.
TGCGCCAGCAGCCAAGATTGGGGGGCCGGGGAGCTGTTTTTT,CASSQDWGAGELFF,TRBJ2-2,.,14,TRBV4-1,few
TGTGCCAGCAGCGCTTTCGGGACAGCTGGAAACACCATATATTTT,CASSAFGTAGNTIYF,TRBJ1-3,TRBD1,15,TRBV7-2,few
TGTGCCAGCAGTCCGAGGACAGCAATAAACTATGGCTACACCTTC,CASSPRTAINYGYTF,TRBJ1-2,.,15,TRBV12-3/TRBV12-4,.
TGTGCCAGCAGACTTACAGGGGGCAGGGTCACCGGGGAGCTGTTTTTT,CASRLTGGRVTGELFF,TRBJ2-2,TRBD1,16,TRBV12-3/TRBV12-4,.
TGTGCCAGCAGTATGGACGCACTGAACACTGAAGCTTTCTTT,CASSMDALNTEAFF,TRBJ1-1,.,14,TRBV6-5,.
TGTGCCAGCAGTGAGTCAGGTGGGAGCACAGATACGCAGTATTTT,CASSESGGSTDTQYF,TRBJ2-3,.,15,TRBV2,few
TGTGCCAGCAGCTTAGATTTCAGGGTGGCTGGCACTGAAGCTTTCTTT,CASSLDFRVAGTEAFF,TRBJ1-1,.,16,TRBV11-2,few
TGTGCTAGCAGCTTAGTCTGTAGCGGGGGGGCGTCTGGGGCCAACGTCCTGACTTTC,CASSLVCSGGASGANVLTF,TRBJ2-6,TRBD2,19,TRBV7-7,.
TGTGCCAGCAGCTTATTGGGTGACAATGAAGCTTTCTTT,CASSLLGDNEAFF,TRBJ1-1,.,13,TRBV11-2,few
TGTGCCAGCACCCGTGTGGATGGAACCGGGGAGCTGTTTTTT,CASTRVDGTGELFF,TRBJ2-2,.,14,TRBV28,.
TGTGCCAGCAGCTTAGATCCGGCTCAAGGGGGTCATCAGCCCCAGCATTTT,CASSLDPAQGGHQPQHF,TRBJ1-5,.,17,TRBV7-9,few
TGTGCCAGCAGCTTAGGGGGTTGGGCAGGGGGTGCCTACGAGCAGTACTTC,CASSLGGWAGGAYEQYF,TRBJ2-7,TRBD1,17,TRBV7-9,.
TGCGCCAGCAGCCAAGGTGTGCGGGGGCGAGGCTACACCTTC,CASSQGVRGRGYTF,TRBJ1-2,.,14,TRBV4-3,many
TGTGCCAGCAGCCTGGACAGGGGGAGCTCCTATAATTCACCCCTCCACTTT,CASSLDRGSSYNSPLHF,TRBJ1-6,TRBD1,17,TRBV6-6,.
TGTGCCACCAGTGAGTCGAGGGGGCAGCGAGACATTCAGTACTTC,CATSESRGQRDIQYF,TRBJ2-4,TRBD1,15,TRBV24-1,many
TGCGCCAGCAGCACGCGGAACAGGGCCGTCGGGAACACTGAAGCTTTCTTT,CASSTRNRAVGNTEAFF,TRBJ1-1,.,17,TRBV5-1,.
TGTGCTAGCAGCCTCCGGACTAGCGGGGGGCCGGGCCGCCAAGAGACCCAGTACTTC,CASSLRTSGGPGRQETQYF,TRBJ2-5,TRBD2,19,TRBV7-7,medium-sized
TGTGCCAGCAGTTTAGGGCCCCCTCAGCCCCAGCATTTT,CASSLGPPQPQHF,TRBJ1-5,.,13,TRBV12-3/TRBV12-4,many
TGCAGCGTTGATATCTCGGACAGCGATTACTATGGCTACACCTTC,CSVDISDSDYYGYTF,TRBJ1-2,.,15,TRBV29-1,.
TGTGCCAGCAGCTTGTCTATAGAACAGGGACTCAATGAGCAGTTCTTC,CASSLSIEQGLNEQFF,TRBJ2-1,.,16,TRBV5-6,.
TGTGCCAGCAGTTACACCCAGACAGGGGCAGCCTGGGGCTACACCTTC,CASSYTQTGAAWGYTF,TRBJ1-2,TRBD1,16,TRBV6-6,few
TGTGCCAGCAGCTACGGGGGTTTGGAGCAGTTCTTC,CASSYGGLEQFF,TRBJ2-1,.,12,TRBV7-6,.
TGTGCCAGCAGTTACTCCTCCTTGACTAGCGGGGGGGGAGGAAATGAGCGGTTCTTC,CASSYSSLTSGGGGNERFF,TRBJ2-1,TRBD2,19,TRBV6-6,.
TGTGCCAGCAGCTCCGGGACTAGCCGTGCTTCCAGCACAGATACGCAGTATTTT,CASSSGTSRASSTDTQYF,TRBJ2-3,TRBD2,18,TRBV5-4,.
TGTGCTAGTGGTTTGGTATTTCAGGGAGGAGGCTACACCTTC,CASGLVFQGGGYTF,TRBJ1-2,.,14,TRBV12-5,.
TGTGCCAGCAGCGTAGCTCGACAGACTGGGAACACCGGGGAGCTGTTTTTT,CASSVARQTGNTGELFF,TRBJ2-2,.,17,TRBV9,few
TGTGCCAGCAGTTTACCCCCCCCCCGACAGGGTGAAAACTTGTACAATGAGCAGTTCTTC,CASSLPPPRQGENLYNEQFF,TRBJ2-1,TRBD1,20,TRBV28,few
TGTGCCAGCAGCCCGAGGGACAGGGCCTTGGGTGAAGCTTTCTTT,CASSPRDRALGEAFF,TRBJ1-1,TRBD1,15,TRBV13,.
TGTGCCAGCGCGAACGACATGTATAGCAATCAGCCCCAGCATTTT,CASANDMYSNQPQHF,TRBJ1-5,.,15,TRBV7-9,.
TGTGCCAGCAGCTCGACAGGCCCGAGCTCTGGAAACACCATATATTTT,CASSSTGPSSGNTIYF,TRBJ1-3,.,16,TRBV7-8,few
TGTGCCAGCAGCTACGGACTAGCGGGGGGATACGAGCAGTACTTC,CASSYGLAGGYEQYF,TRBJ2-7,TRBD2,15,TRBV6-5,many
TGCGCCAGCGGCGGGACAGGGGGCGGTTCACCCCTCCACTTT,CASGGTGGGSPLHF,TRBJ1-6,TRBD1,14,TRBV4-1,.
TGTGCCAGCAGCTTTAACGGGGGGGCCGCAGATACGCAGTATTTT,CASSFNGGAADTQYF,TRBJ2-3,TRBD2,15,TRBV11-2,.
TGTGCCAGCAGTTCCGTAGCGGGGGTTCGCACAGATACGCAGTATTTT,CASSSVAGVRTDTQYF,TRBJ2-3,TRBD2,16,TRBV12-3/TRBV12-4,.
TGTGCCAGCAGCTCCGCCCCGGGTTCCCAGCCCCAGCATTTT,CASSSAPGSQPQHF,TRBJ1-5,.,14,TRBV6-5,.
TGTGCCAGCAGCCTCCGCGGTAGTAACCATGAGCAGTTCTTC,CASSLRGSNHEQFF,TRBJ2-1,.,14,TRBV13,.
TGTGCCAGTAGTATGGTGGGGGCCGAGGACCAGCCCCAGCATTTT,CASSMVGAEDQPQHF,TRBJ1-5,.,15,TRBV19,few
TGTGCCAGCAAAAGTACGGTTTATAGCAATCAGCCCCAGCATTTT,CASKSTVYSNQPQHF,TRBJ1-5,.,15,TRBV6-1,few
TGTGCCAGCAGCTTATACTACAATGAGCAGTTCTTC,CASSLYYNEQFF,TRBJ2-1,.,12,TRBV7-2,many
TGTGCCACCAGCAGAGATCGGAAAGACTACCCCTACAATGAGCAGTTCTTC,CATSRDRKDYPYNEQFF,TRBJ2-1,.,17,TRBV15,.
TGTGCCAGCAGTTTCGGGGTTAGCGGGTCTGAGCAGTTCTTC,CASSFGVSGSEQFF,TRBJ2-1,TRBD2,14,TRBV6-8,.
TGTGCCAGCGTAGGACGGGATTCCTACGAGCAGTACTTC,CASVGRDSYEQYF,TRBJ2-7,.,13,TRBV7-2,few